The 11 T cell receptor beta chains presented below share a single source sample, sequenced in a study of cytomegalovirus exposure and HLA in healthy donors. A multiplex PCR was run with 60 Vbeta primers and 13 Jbeta primers. TCRdb's table, derived via immunoSEQ multiplex PCR, lists solely in-frame clones and lacks some. The sample contains approximately 110,000 clones, around 78% of which appear only once. Material: PBMCs. These receptor sequences come from a man aged 50-60 years in good health and CMV-seronegative.

This sequence joins TRBV6-1 and TRBJ1-1, with 8 bases identical to TRBD1. With 7 bases clipped from V and 5 bases from J, the junction kept 6 bases outside the gene matches. The germline V gene encodes CDR1 MNHNS and CDR2 SASEGT. CDR3 length: 13 residues. The DNA of the CDR3 is TGTGCCAGCACCAGGGGGCGTGAGACTGAAGCTTTCTTT. It codes for CASTRGRETEAFF.

The V call is TRBV5-1, the J call TRBJ1-1; 9 positions match TRBD1. CDR3 length: 13 residues. J was trimmed by 8 bases and V by 5 bases; bases with no gene match: 7. In germline, CDR1 is SGHRS, CDR2 YFSETQ. The CDR3: CASSKDRGTEAFF. Written as DNA, the CDR3 is TGCGCCAGCAGTAAGGACAGGGGTACAGAAGCTTTCTTT.

In nucleotides, the CDR3 is TGCGCCAGCAGTCTTTGGACAGGGGGGAATCAGCCCCAGCATTTT. Its protein is CASSLWTGGNQPQHF. This rearrangement joins TRBV4-1 to TRBJ1-5; 10 bases are shared with TRBD1. This CDR3 comprises 15 residues. Looked up from germline, CDR1 is MGHRA and CDR2 is YSYEKL. Trimming removed 6 bases from V and 4 bases from J; junction bases left unmatched: 6.

The V call is TRBV30, the J call TRBJ2-7, with 8 nucleotides matching TRBD1. Germline loops: CDR1 GTSNPN, CDR2 SVGIG (reference sequence). V lost 0 bases to trimming and J lost 13 bases; unmatched junction nucleotides: 11. This CDR3 has 13 amino acids. CDR3 protein: CAWSVGSGQVVYF. For the CDR3, the DNA is TGTGCCTGGAGTGTAGGGTCGGGACAGGTCGTTTACTTC. Combining the CDR3 with reference TRBV30 and TRBJ2-7 gives the whole variable domain SQTIHQWPATLVQPVGSPLSLECTVEGTSNPNLYWYRQAAGRGLQLLFYSVGIGQISSEVPQNLSASRPQDRQFILSSKKLLLSDSGFYLCAWSVGSGQVVYFGPGTRLTVT.

The J gene is TRBJ1-4, the V gene TRBV5-1; 10 bases map to TRBD1. This CDR3 has 15 amino acids. Germline lookup yields CDR1 SGHRS and CDR2 YFSETQ. V dropped 3 bases and J dropped 4; count of bases not matched to a gene: 3. CDR3 amino acids: CASSSTGGGNEKLFF. The CDR3 bases are TGCGCCAGCAGCTCGACAGGGGGCGGTAATGAAAAACTGTTTTTT.

This clone was counted a few times. The J gene is TRBJ1-5, the V gene TRBV27; D gene uncertain. The CDR3 is 15 residues long. Per the germline V gene, CDR1 is MNHEY and CDR2 is SMNVEV (reference sequence). V gave up 8 bases and J gave up 7 bases, with 21 bases separating them. In DNA form, the CDR3 reads TGTGCCAGCGGCGGCGAGGTGGCGGGTCGACAGCCCCAGCATTTT. This encodes CASGGEVAGRQPQHF.

The chain uses TRBV13 and TRBJ2-2; D might be TRBD2 (7 bases). With 0 bases removed from V and 5 bases from J, the gap between germline ends came to 16 bases. This CDR3 is built from 17 residues. The germline V gene has CDR1 PRHDT and CDR2 FYEKMQ (reference sequence). The CDR3 bases are TGTGCCAGCAGCTTAGGAGGGGGGGCGAGATTAACCGGGGAGCTGTTTTTT. Amino acids: CASSLGGGARLTGELFF.

The table lists this clone with a count of one. The V call is TRBV9, the J call TRBJ2-5, with 9 positions matching TRBD1. Germline-derived CDR1 and CDR2 are SGDLS and YYNGEE. V lost 6 bases to trimming and J lost 1 base; unmatched junction nucleotides: 13. The CDR3 extends over 17 amino acids. CDR3 amino acids: CASNLGGQGGAQETQYF. CDR3 in DNA: TGTGCCAGCAACCTTGGGGGACAGGGAGGAGCCCAAGAGACCCAGTACTTC.

The V and J genes are TRBV19 and TRBJ1-4; 8 bases align to TRBD1. The germline V gene has CDR1 LNHDA and CDR2 SQIVND (reference sequence). This CDR3 region has 14 residues. With V trimmed by 8 bases and J by 8 bases, 10 bases remained unmatched. The CDR3 region is CASFAGQGAEKLFF. The CDR3 coding sequence is TGTGCCAGTTTCGCGGGCCAGGGGGCGGAAAAACTGTTTTTT.

The chain has TRBV6-5 and TRBJ2-7; 10 positions match TRBD1. The ends lost 6 bases at V and 2 bases at J; junction bases unmatched: 7. The CDR3 contains 15 residues. Per germline, CDR1 MNHEY and CDR2 SVGAGI. In DNA form, the CDR3 reads TGTGCCAGCAGCCCTGCGGGGACAGGGGCCTACGAGCAGTACTTC. Translated: CASSPAGTGAYEQYF.

This chain links TRBV7-9 with TRBJ1-2; D is unclear. The V end lost 2 bases, the J end lost 2 bases, and 6 bases lay between the germline ends. Germline lookup yields CDR1 SEHNR and CDR2 FQNEAQ (reference sequence). This CDR3 has 13 amino acids. The CDR3 bases are TGTGCCAGCAGCTTACGCGGCAACTATGGCTACACCTTC. This sequence encodes CASSLRGNYGYTF.